This passage covers 10 T cell receptor beta chains from one sample sequenced in a study of blood T cell repertoires in COVID-19. The assay was immunoSEQ multiplex PCR, and TCRdb's table has in-frame clones only and misses some. This sample yields about 110,000 clones, of which 75% to 90% are seen a single time; approximately 1.1% belongs to the top ten. Material for sequencing was peripheral blood. Every receptor here comes from a human donor in a cohort sampled during active COVID-19.

In its sample, this clone was seen a few times. The V and J genes are TRBV27 and TRBJ1-5; a weak D match, TRBD1 (5 bases). CDR1 and CDR2 from the germline V gene are MNHEY and SMNVEV (reference sequence). The CDR3 has 14 amino acids. Between the trimmed V and J ends, which lost 3 bases and 5 bases, there was a span of 11 bases. CDR3 nucleotides: TGTGCCAGCAGTTTGACGGGGGGTCATCAGCCCCAGCATTTT. Translated: CASSLTGGHQPQHF.

This sequence joins TRBV27 and TRBJ1-2; 9 nucleotides agree with TRBD1. The CDR3 spans 17 residues. CDR1 MNHEY and CDR2 SMNVEV come from the germline V gene (reference sequence). The V gene end was trimmed by 3 bases and the J gene end by 6 bases; junction bases not matched to a gene: 14. The chain's CDR3 is CASSFTGTGLSEDGYTF. In DNA, the CDR3 is TGTGCCAGCAGTTTCACCGGGACAGGGTTGAGTGAAGATGGCTACACCTTC.

This clone was recorded only once. J is TRBJ2-3 and V is TRBV7-9; D is possibly TRBD2 (5 bases). This CDR3 is built from 13 residues. Germline V gene lookup returns CDR1 SEHNR and CDR2 FQNEAQ (reference sequence). V lost 5 bases and J 5 bases, leaving 11 bases between the germline ends. The CDR3 loop is CASSALGRDTQYF. The CDR3, as DNA: TGTGCCAGCAGCGCCCTGGGGAGAGATACGCAGTATTTT.

The chain is built from TRBV3-1 (or the pseudogene TRBV3-2) and TRBJ2-1, with TRBD1 matching over 8 bases. The CDR3 extends over 16 amino acids. Per germline, CDR1 LGHDT and CDR2 YNNKEL (reference sequence). V dropped 4 bases and J dropped 11; count of bases not matched to a gene: 16. CDR3 sequence (DNA): TGTGCCAGCAGCCCTCTGACTGGACAGGGCAGTCGGAAGCAGTTCTTC. It translates to CASSPLTGQGSRKQFF.

The table lists this clone with a count of one. V usage is TRBV4-2 and J usage is TRBJ2-7; D uncertain. This CDR3 has 15 residues. Trimming pared 1 base from V and 0 bases from J, leaving 10 bases between. The germline CDR1 and CDR2 sequences are LGHNA and YNFKEQ. In DNA form, the CDR3 reads TGTGCCAGCAGCCAAGTCCTCGCGGCCTCCTACGAGCAGTACTTC. Residues: CASSQVLAASYEQYF.

This clone has only a few counts. This chain links TRBV29-1 with TRBJ1-1; 7 positions agree with TRBD1. This CDR3 has 14 residues. The germline gives CDR1 SQVTM, CDR2 ANQGSEA. J gave up 0 bases and V 6 bases, and 7 bases lay outside the gene matches. In nucleotides, the CDR3 is TGCAGCGTCGGCCGACAGGGCCTGAACACTGAAGCTTTCTTT. Protein product: CSVGRQGLNTEAFF.

The chain has TRBV4-2 and TRBJ2-5; no clear D gene. V dropped 0 bases and J dropped 4 bases, with 6 bases sitting between them. The CDR3 is 13 residues long. The germline gives CDR1 LGHNA, CDR2 YNFKEQ. The DNA of the CDR3 is TGTGCCAGCAGCCAAGATTCCGGAGAGACCCAGTACTTC. Amino acid sequence: CASSQDSGETQYF.

The rearrangement joins TRBV6-6 to TRBJ1-5; D is unclear. Trimming removed 2 bases at V and 5 bases at J, with 13 bases between. In germline, CDR1 is MNHNY, CDR2 SVGAGI (reference sequence). The CDR3 extends over 15 amino acids. CDR3 amino acids: CASSYLGVLDQPQHF. The CDR3 region has the DNA TGTGCCAGCAGTTACCTGGGAGTACTGGATCAGCCCCAGCATTTT.

The CDR3 sequence is CSASFWAGTGQTDTQYF. As DNA, the CDR3 is TGCAGTGCTAGTTTCTGGGCGGGCACGGGCCAAACAGATACGCAGTATTTT. This chain connects TRBV20-1 to TRBJ2-3, with TRBD2 as a possible D gene (5 bases). The CDR3 extends over 17 amino acids. The germline CDR1 and CDR2 sequences are DFQATT and SNEGSKA (reference sequence). The V end was cut by 3 bases, the J end by 3 bases, with 22 bases between.

This chain links TRBV7-8 with TRBJ2-3; D uncertain. CDR1 is SGHVS, CDR2 FQNEAQ, per germline. The CDR3 sequence is 16 residues long. V shed 3 bases and J shed 1 base, with 14 bases lying between them. This CDR3 is CASSFFISLGTDTQYF. The CDR3 DNA reads TGTGCCAGCAGCTTTTTTATTTCTCTCGGCACAGATACGCAGTATTTT.